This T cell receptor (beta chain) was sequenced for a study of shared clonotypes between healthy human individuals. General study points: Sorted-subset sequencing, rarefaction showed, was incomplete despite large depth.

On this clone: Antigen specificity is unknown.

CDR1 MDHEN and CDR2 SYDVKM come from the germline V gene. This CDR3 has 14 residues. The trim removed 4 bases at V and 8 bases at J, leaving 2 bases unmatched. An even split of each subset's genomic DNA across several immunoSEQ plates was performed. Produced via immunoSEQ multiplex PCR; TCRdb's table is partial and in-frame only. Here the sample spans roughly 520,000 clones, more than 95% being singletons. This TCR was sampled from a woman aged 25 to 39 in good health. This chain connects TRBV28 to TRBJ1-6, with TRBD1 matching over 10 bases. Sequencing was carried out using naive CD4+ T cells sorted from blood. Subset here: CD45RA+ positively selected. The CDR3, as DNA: TGTGCCAGCAGTTCAGGACAGGGGGATTCACCCCTCCACTTT. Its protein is CASSSGQGDSPLHF.